These T cell receptor beta chains were read from a single sample in a study of T cell repertoires in cytomegalovirus infection. TCRdb processed the reads anew with MiXCR; each CDR3 protein has one entry. The table includes approximately 500,000 distinct CDR3 sequences, 15% to 20% detected once. The sample consisted of CD8+ T cells from PBMCs. The receptors originated from a human donor in good health (CMV status not recorded). Some clones in this sample may be carry-over from other donors' samples. CDR3s include the opening cysteine and the closing phenylalanine or tryptophan. A D gene is named only where the DNA matches it firmly. Clone size is not always given. Where it is, it says once, few, many or a class for expanded clones.

V	D	size	J	CDR3	DNA
TRBV19	TRBD2	many	TRBJ2-4	CATRTSWDIQYF	TGTGCCACCAGGACTAGCTGGGACATTCAGTACTTC
TRBV19	TRBD1	NA	TRBJ1-6	CASSMGTGREKNSPLHF	TGTGCCAGTAGTATGGGGACAGGCCGGGAGAAGAATTCACCCCTCCACTTT
TRBV10-3	NA	few	TRBJ2-2	CAMADRPNTGELFF	TGTGCCATGGCTGACAGGCCGAACACCGGGGAGCTGTTTTTT
TRBV14	NA	many	TRBJ1-6	CASSQDWTANSPLHF	TGTGCCAGCAGCCAAGATTGGACAGCTAATTCACCCCTCCACTTT
TRBV7-3	TRBD2	NA	TRBJ2-3	CASSLSGRGDTDTQYF	TGTGCCAGCAGCTTGAGCGGGAGGGGGGATACAGATACGCAGTATTTT
TRBV7-8	NA	many	TRBJ1-1	CASSSRAAPSTEAFF	TGTGCCAGCAGCTCCCGGGCAGCGCCGAGCACTGAAGCTTTCTTT
TRBV4-1	TRBD2	NA	TRBJ2-1	CASTLGRASSYNEQFF	TGCGCCAGCACCTTAGGGAGGGCATCATCCTACAATGAGCAGTTCTTC
TRBV6-1	TRBD1	many	TRBJ1-1	CASSDRTGRRPEAFF	TGTGCCAGCAGTGATAGGACAGGGAGGAGGCCTGAAGCTTTCTTT
TRBV11-2	TRBD1	many	TRBJ1-2	CASSLGPGTAYGYTF	TGTGCCAGCAGCTTAGGTCCCGGGACAGCGTATGGCTACACCTTC
TRBV7-8	NA	many	TRBJ1-1	CASSTKTGLKNTEAFF	TGTGCCAGCAGCACAAAAACGGGACTAAAGAACACTGAAGCTTTCTTT
TRBV10-3	TRBD2	NA	TRBJ2-5	CAISESYNGGGETQYF	TGTGCCATCAGTGAGTCCTACAACGGCGGGGGAGAGACCCAGTACTTC
TRBV4-1	TRBD1	many	TRBJ2-5	CASSQTTGFGETQYF	TGCGCCAGCAGCCAAACGACAGGGTTCGGGGAGACCCAGTACTTC
TRBV4-1	NA	few	TRBJ2-1	CASSQVRGLRNEQFF	TGCGCCAGCAGCCAAGTCAGAGGCCTGAGGAATGAGCAGTTCTTC
TRBV3-1	TRBD1	few	TRBJ1-2	CASSHGTAVSSYGYTF	TGTGCCAGCAGCCACGGGACAGCGGTCTCTTCCTATGGCTACACCTTC
TRBV19	TRBD2	many	TRBJ2-7	CASSIRTSGIWEQYF	TGTGCCAGTAGTATTCGGACTAGCGGGATCTGGGAGCAGTACTTC
TRBV19	NA	few	TRBJ1-2	CASSTNTNYGYTF	TGTGCCAGTAGTACAAACACTAACTATGGCTACACCTTC
TRBV7-9	NA	many	TRBJ1-5	CASSLSSGLQPQHF	TGTGCCAGCAGCTTAAGTTCCGGACTTCAGCCCCAGCATTTT
TRBV12-3/TRBV12-4	TRBD1	many	TRBJ2-1	CASREGQGTDEQFF	TGTGCCAGCAGAGAGGGACAGGGGACGGATGAGCAGTTCTTC
TRBV7-9	TRBD1	many	TRBJ2-7	CASSQGQDEQYF	TGTGCCAGCAGCCAGGGACAGGACGAGCAGTACTTC
TRBV11-1	TRBD1	many	TRBJ1-1	CASRREGQGNTEAFF	TGTGCCAGCAGGAGGGAAGGACAGGGGAACACTGAAGCTTTCTTT
TRBV7-9	NA	many	TRBJ2-1	CASSGDTSPPQDEQFF	TGTGCCAGCAGTGGCGACACTTCGCCGCCCCAGGACGAGCAGTTCTTC
TRBV7-6	NA	few	TRBJ2-7	CASSLRGGNRGTSYEQYF	TGTGCCAGCAGCTTAAGGGGGGGGAACAGGGGCACCTCCTACGAGCAGTACTTC